These 7 T cell receptor beta chains were all obtained from the same sample, sequenced in a study of Ad26.COV2.S vaccination and SARS-CoV-2 variants. Noted treatment: some 20 received Ad26.COV2.S at low or high dose, single or two shots; roughly five received placebo; per-sample allocation not given. Sampling was performed 63 days after the first vaccine or placebo injection. TCRdb's copy holds only in-frame clones and misses some; the assay was immunoSEQ multiplex PCR. This table holds roughly 400,000 clones, 90% found once. Sequencing used peripheral blood, obtained in a trial of Ad26.COV2.S vaccine versus placebo. The receptors shown here come from a person between 18 and 65 years old who received the Ad26.COV2.S COVID-19 vaccine or a placebo.

This chain links TRBV5-4 with TRBJ2-2; 10 nucleotides match TRBD2. V lost 1 base to trimming and J lost 3 bases; unmatched junction nucleotides: 6. This CDR3 is 17 amino acids long. The germline V gene encodes CDR1 SGHNT and CDR2 YYREEE (reference sequence). The CDR3 coding sequence is TGTGCCAGCAGCTTGAAGCGGGAGGGAATGTACACCGGGGAGCTGTTTTTT. It codes for CASSLKREGMYTGELFF.

The rearrangement links TRBV6-1 to TRBJ2-7; 9 bases match TRBD2. The germline V gene encodes CDR1 MNHNS and CDR2 SASEGT. The CDR3 is 15 amino acids. V was pared by 1 base and J by 0 bases, with 1 base of the junction left unmatched. The CDR3 spells CASSEGLAASYEQYF. The CDR3, as DNA: TGTGCCAGCAGTGAAGGACTAGCGGCCTCCTACGAGCAGTACTTC.

This chain links TRBV6-2 or TRBV6-3 with TRBJ2-5, with D tentatively TRBD2 (6 bases). The V gene's germline CDR1 is MNHEY and CDR2 SVGEGT. The CDR3 contains 13 residues. Trimming shortened V by 4 bases and J by 5 bases, and 11 bases separated the two germline ends. The CDR3 DNA is TGTGCCAGCAGTTCCGGGACTCGGGAGACCCAGTACTTC. Its translation: CASSSGTRETQYF.

The CDR3 here is CASRVGSEGEQYF. The CDR3 nucleotides are TGTGCCAGCCGGGTGGGTTCTGAGGGGGAGCAGTACTTC. V gene TRBV2 combines with J gene TRBJ2-7; D might be TRBD1 or TRBD2, each matching 5 bases. In germline, CDR1 is SNHLY, CDR2 FYNNEI. V shed 8 bases and J shed 7 bases, with 18 bases lying between them. This CDR3 region has 13 residues. Based on the CDR3 plus reference TRBV2 and TRBJ2-7, the full variable domain is EPEVTQTPSHQVTQMGQEVILRCVPISNHLYFYWYRQILGQKVEFLVSFYNNEISEKSEIFDDQFSVERPDGSNFTLKIRSTKLEDSAMYFCASRVGSEGEQYFGPGTRLTVT.

This sequence joins TRBV11-2 and TRBJ2-1, with a tentative D call TRBD2 (6 bases). The V end lost 5 bases, the J end lost 5 bases, and 16 bases lay between the germline ends. There are 15 residues in the CDR3. Germline V gene data show CDR1 as SGHAT and CDR2 as FQNNGV. CDR3 sequence (DNA): TGTGCCAGCAGCAAGAGCCCGGGAGACCACAATGAGCAGTTCTTC. Its translation: CASSKSPGDHNEQFF.

This chain links TRBV29-1 with TRBJ2-7; D may match TRBD1 or TRBD2 (6 bases each). The ends were cut back, 3 bases at V and 1 base at J, with 16 bases in the middle. Germline V lookup: CDR1 SQVTM, CDR2 ANQGSEA. The CDR3 totals 15 residues. The DNA of the CDR3 is TGCAGCGTTGAGTCGAGGGGGGAGGCATCCTACGAGCAGTACTTC. Residues: CSVESRGEASYEQYF.

The V and J genes are TRBV13 and TRBJ2-3, with 10 bases that match TRBD2. Germline CDR1 is PRHDT and CDR2 is FYEKMQ (reference sequence). The CDR3 sequence is 19 residues long. Losses at the gene ends were 4 bases for V and 0 bases for J; bases not matched to a gene: 13. The CDR3 region has the DNA TGTGCCAGCAGCTCAGGGGGTCTAGCGGGAGCCCCAAGCACAGATACGCAGTATTTT. It is translated as CASSSGGLAGAPSTDTQYF. Drawing the rest from reference TRBV13 and TRBJ2-3, the complete variable domain is AAGVIQSPRHLIKEKRETATLKCYPIPRHDTVYWYQQGPGQDPQFLISFYEKMQSDKGSIPDRFSAQQFSDYHSELNMSSLELGDSALYFCASSSGGLAGAPSTDTQYFGPGTRLTVL.